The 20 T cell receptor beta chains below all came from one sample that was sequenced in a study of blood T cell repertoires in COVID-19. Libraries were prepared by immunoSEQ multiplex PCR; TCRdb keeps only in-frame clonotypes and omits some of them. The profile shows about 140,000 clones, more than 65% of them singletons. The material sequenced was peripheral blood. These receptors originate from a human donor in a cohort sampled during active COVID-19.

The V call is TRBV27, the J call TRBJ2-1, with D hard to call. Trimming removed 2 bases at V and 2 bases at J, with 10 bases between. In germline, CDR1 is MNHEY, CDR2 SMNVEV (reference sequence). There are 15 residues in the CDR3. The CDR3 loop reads CASSLGQAPYNEQFF. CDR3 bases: TGTGCCAGCAGTTTAGGGCAGGCACCCTACAATGAGCAGTTCTTC.

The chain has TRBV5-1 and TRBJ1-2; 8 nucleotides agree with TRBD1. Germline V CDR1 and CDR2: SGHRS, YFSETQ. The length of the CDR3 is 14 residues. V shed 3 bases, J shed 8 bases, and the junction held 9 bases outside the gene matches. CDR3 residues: CASSSGSGGPGYTF. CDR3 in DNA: TGCGCCAGCAGCTCGGGGTCAGGGGGCCCGGGCTACACCTTC.

This chain's CDR3 is CASSPLGGDRGEQYF. The DNA of the CDR3 is TGTGCCAGCTCACCCCTCGGGGGGGACCGCGGCGAGCAGTACTTC. This chain links TRBV18 with TRBJ2-7, with 8 bases aligning to TRBD2. The ends lost 3 bases at V and 6 bases at J; junction bases unmatched: 10. Germline-derived CDR1 and CDR2 are KGHSH and LQKENI. The CDR3 spans 15 residues. Variable domain in full (rest from reference TRBV18 and TRBJ2-7): NAGVMQNPRHLVRRRGQEARLRCSPMKGHSHVYWYRQLPEEGLKFMVYLQKENIIDESGMPKERFSAEFPKEGPSILRIQQVVRGDSAAYFCASSPLGGDRGEQYFGPGTRLTVT.

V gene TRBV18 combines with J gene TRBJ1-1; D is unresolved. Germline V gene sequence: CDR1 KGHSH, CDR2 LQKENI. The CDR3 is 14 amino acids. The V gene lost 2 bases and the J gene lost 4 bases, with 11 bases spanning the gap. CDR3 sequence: CASSPRMEGTEAFF. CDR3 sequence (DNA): TGTGCCAGCTCACCAAGGATGGAGGGCACTGAAGCTTTCTTT.

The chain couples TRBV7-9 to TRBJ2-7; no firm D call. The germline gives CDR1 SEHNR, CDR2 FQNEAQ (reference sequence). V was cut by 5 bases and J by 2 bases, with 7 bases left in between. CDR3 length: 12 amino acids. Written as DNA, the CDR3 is TGTGCCAGCAGCGCGGCAACCTACGAGCAGTACTTC. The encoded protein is CASSAATYEQYF.

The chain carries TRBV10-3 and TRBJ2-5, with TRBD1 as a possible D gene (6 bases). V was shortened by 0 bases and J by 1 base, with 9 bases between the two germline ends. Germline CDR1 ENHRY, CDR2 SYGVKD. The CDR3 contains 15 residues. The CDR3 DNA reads TGTGCCATCAGTGAGTCCGGACAGACCCAAGAGACCCAGTACTTC. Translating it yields CAISESGQTQETQYF.

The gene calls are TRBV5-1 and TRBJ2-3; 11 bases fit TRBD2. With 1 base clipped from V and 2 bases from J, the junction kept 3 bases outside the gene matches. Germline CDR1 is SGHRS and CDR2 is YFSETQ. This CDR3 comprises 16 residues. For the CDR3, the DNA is TGCGCCAGCAGCTTGCCTAGCGGGGGGAACACAGATACGCAGTATTTT. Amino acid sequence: CASSLPSGGNTDTQYF.

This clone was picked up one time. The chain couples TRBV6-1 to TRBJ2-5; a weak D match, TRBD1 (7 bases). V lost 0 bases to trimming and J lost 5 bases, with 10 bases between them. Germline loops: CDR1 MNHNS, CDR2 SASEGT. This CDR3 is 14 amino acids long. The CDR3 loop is CASSEATGRETQYF. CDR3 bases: TGTGCCAGCAGTGAAGCGACAGGGAGGGAGACCCAGTACTTC.

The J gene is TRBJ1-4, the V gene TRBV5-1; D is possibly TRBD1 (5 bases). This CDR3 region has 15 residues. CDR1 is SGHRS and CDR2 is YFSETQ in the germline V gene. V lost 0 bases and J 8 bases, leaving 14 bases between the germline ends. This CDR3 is CASSLEAGLSEKLFF. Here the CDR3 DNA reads TGCGCCAGCAGCTTGGAGGCAGGGTTGTCAGAAAAACTGTTTTTT.

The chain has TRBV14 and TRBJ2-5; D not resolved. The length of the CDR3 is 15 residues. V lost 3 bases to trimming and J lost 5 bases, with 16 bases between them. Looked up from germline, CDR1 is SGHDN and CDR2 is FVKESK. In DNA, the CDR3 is TGTGCCAGCAGCCATTCGACCCAGAGGTGGGAGACCCAGTACTTC. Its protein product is CASSHSTQRWETQYF.

The CDR3 coding sequence is TGTGCCAGCAGCCAGACAACTAGCGGGTCGAACACCGGGGAGCTGTTTTTT. It is translated as CASSQTTSGSNTGELFF. The V gene is TRBV7-9, the J gene TRBJ2-2; 9 bases agree with TRBD2. Germline CDR1 is SEHNR and CDR2 is FQNEAQ (reference sequence). The CDR3 extends over 17 amino acids. Unmatched junction bases numbered 7, after V lost 5 bases and J lost 0 bases.

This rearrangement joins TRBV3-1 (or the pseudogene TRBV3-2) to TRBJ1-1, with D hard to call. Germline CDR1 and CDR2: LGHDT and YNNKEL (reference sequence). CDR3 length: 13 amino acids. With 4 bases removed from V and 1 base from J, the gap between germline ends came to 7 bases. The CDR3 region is CASSLERNTEAFF. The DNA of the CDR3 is TGTGCCAGCAGCCTGGAGAGGAACACTGAAGCTTTCTTT.

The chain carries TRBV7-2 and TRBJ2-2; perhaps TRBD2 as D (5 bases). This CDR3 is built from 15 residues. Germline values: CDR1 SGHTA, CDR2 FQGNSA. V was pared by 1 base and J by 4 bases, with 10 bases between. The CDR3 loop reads CASSLGGGATGELFF. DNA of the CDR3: TGTGCCAGCAGCTTAGGAGGAGGAGCCACCGGGGAGCTGTTTTTT.

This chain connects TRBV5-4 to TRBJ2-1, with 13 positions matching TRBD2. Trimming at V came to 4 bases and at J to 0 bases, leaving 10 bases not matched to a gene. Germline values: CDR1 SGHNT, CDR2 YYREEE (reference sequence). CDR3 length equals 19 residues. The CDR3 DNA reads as TGTGCCAGCAGCACGCGGACTAGCGGGGGCGTAAGCTCCTACAATGAGCAGTTCTTC. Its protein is CASSTRTSGGVSSYNEQFF.

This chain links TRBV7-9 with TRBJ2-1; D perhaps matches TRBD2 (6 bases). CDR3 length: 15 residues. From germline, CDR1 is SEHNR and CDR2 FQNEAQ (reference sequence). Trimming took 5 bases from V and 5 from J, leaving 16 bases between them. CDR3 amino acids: CASSLGLGTHNEQFF. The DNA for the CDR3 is TGTGCCAGCAGCCTAGGGCTCGGGACTCACAATGAGCAGTTCTTC. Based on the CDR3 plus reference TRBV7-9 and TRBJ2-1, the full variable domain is DTGVSQNPRHKITKRGQNVTFRCDPISEHNRLYWYRQTLGQGPEFLTYFQNEAQLEKSRLLSDRFSAERPKGSFSTLEIQRTEQGDSAMYLCASSLGLGTHNEQFFGPGTRLTVL.

The CDR3 region has the DNA TGTGCCAGCAGTTACCCAGAAACTAATGAAAAACTGTTTTTT. It specifies CASSYPETNEKLFF. This chain joins TRBV6-6 and TRBJ1-4; the D is unclear. The V end was cut by 2 bases, the J end by 1 base, with 5 bases between. The CDR3 is 14 residues long. Per the germline V gene, CDR1 is MNHNY and CDR2 is SVGAGI (reference sequence).

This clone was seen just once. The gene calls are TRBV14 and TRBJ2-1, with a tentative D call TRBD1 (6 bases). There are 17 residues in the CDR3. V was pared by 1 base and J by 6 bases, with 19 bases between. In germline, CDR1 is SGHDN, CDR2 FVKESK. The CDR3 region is CASSQGQWAGAGNEQFF. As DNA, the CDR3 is TGTGCCAGCAGCCAAGGGCAGTGGGCAGGGGCTGGCAATGAGCAGTTCTTC.

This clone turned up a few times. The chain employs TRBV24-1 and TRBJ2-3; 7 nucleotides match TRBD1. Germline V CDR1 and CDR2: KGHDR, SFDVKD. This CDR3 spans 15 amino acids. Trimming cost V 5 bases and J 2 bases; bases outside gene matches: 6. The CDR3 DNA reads TGTGCCACCAGTGCCACGGGACAGCACACAGATACGCAGTATTTT. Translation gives CATSATGQHTDTQYF.

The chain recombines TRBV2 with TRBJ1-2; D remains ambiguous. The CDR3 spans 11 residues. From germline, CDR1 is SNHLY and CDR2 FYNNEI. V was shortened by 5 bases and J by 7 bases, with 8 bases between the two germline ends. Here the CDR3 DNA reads TGTGCCAGCAGTTTCCGGGGTGGCTACACCTTC. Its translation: CASSFRGGYTF.

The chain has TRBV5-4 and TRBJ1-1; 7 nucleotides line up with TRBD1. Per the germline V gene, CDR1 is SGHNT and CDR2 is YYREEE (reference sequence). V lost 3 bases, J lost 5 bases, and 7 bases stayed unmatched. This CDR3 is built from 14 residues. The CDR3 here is CASSSSTGKTEAFF. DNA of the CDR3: TGTGCCAGCAGCTCCTCGACAGGGAAAACTGAAGCTTTCTTT.